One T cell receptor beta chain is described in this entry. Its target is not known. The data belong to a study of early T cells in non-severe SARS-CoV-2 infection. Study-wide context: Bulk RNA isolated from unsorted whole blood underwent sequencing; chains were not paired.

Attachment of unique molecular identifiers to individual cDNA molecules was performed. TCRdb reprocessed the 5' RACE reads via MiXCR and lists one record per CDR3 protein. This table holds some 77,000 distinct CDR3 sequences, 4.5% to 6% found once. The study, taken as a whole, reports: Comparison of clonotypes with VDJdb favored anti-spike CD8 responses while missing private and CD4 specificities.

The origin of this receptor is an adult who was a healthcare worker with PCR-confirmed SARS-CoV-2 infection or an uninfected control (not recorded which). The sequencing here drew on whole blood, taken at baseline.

The CDR3 sequence is CASSPQGGIPGNTIYF. DNA of the CDR3: TGTGCCAGCAGCCCCCAAGGGGGGATCCCTGGAAACACCATATATTTT. This chain connects TRBV5-4 to TRBJ1-3, with D perhaps matching TRBD1 (6 bases). Germline loops: CDR1 SGHNT, CDR2 YYREEE (reference sequence). The CDR3 extends over 16 amino acids. V was pared by 4 bases and J by 2 bases, with 16 bases between. Full variable domain (remainder filled in from reference TRBV5-4 and TRBJ1-3): ETGVTQSPTHLIKTRGQQVTLRCSSQSGHNTVSWYQQALGQGPQFIFQYYREEENGRGNFPPRFSGLQFPNYSSELNVNALELDDSALYLCASSPQGGIPGNTIYFGEGSWLTVV.